What follows are 32 T cell receptor beta chains derived from one specimen sequenced in a study of a mutant IDH1 vaccine in newly diagnosed glioma. Antigen specificity for these receptors is unknown. Time point meaning: week 47, end of study. Vaccination used 300 ug of mutant IDH1 20-mer peptide per dose, with topical imiquimod. TCRdb's table, derived via immunoSEQ multiplex PCR, lists solely in-frame clones and lacks some. The sample yields roughly 34,000 clones, roughly 90% seen once. Material: PBMCs, obtained from a glioma patient whose treatment included an IDH1 peptide vaccine. These receptors were collected from a woman in her thirties or forties with glioma.

A few counts support this clone. The chain has TRBV7-9 and TRBJ2-3, with TRBD2 matching 16 bases. This CDR3 comprises 18 residues. After removal of 3 bases from V and 2 bases from J, the junction contained 5 bases not matched to a gene. Germline-derived CDR1 and CDR2 are SEHNR and FQNEAQ (reference sequence). CDR3 protein: CASSFPGTSGGDTDTQYF. The CDR3 DNA follows: TGTGCCAGCAGCTTCCCAGGGACTAGCGGGGGGGACACAGATACGCAGTATTTT.

The table lists this clone with a count of one. CDR3 nucleotide sequence: TGCAGCGTTGAAAAGGGACCCTATGGCTACACCTTC. Translation gives CSVEKGPYGYTF. The chain couples TRBV29-1 to TRBJ1-2, with D tentatively TRBD1 (5 bases). V shed 2 bases and J shed 4 bases, with 8 bases lying between them. The CDR3 extends over 12 amino acids. The germline CDR1 and CDR2 sequences are SQVTM and ANQGSEA.

The chain couples TRBV29-1 to TRBJ1-4; 9 bases align to TRBD1. V lost 3 bases, J lost 5 bases, and 10 bases stayed unmatched. The CDR3 is made up of 16 amino acids. Germline V gene lookup returns CDR1 SQVTM and CDR2 ANQGSEA. CDR3 sequence: CSVEGTQTGGNEKLFF. The CDR3 DNA is TGCAGCGTTGAGGGCACCCAGACAGGGGGGAATGAAAAACTGTTTTTT. The full variable domain, with the rest looked up from reference TRBV29-1 and TRBJ1-4, is SAVISQKPSRDICQRGTSLTIQCQVDSQVTMMFWYRQQPGQSLTLIATANQGSEATYESGFVIDKFPISRPNLTFSTLTVSNMSPEDSSIYLCSVEGTQTGGNEKLFFGSGTQLSVL.

J is TRBJ2-1 and V is TRBV10-3, with a possible D match to TRBD1 (5 bases). Germline values: CDR1 ENHRY, CDR2 SYGVKD. Trimming removed 1 base from V and 7 bases from J, with 14 bases in between. CDR3 length: 15 amino acids. The CDR3 reads CAISEWAGPGNEQFF. The CDR3 DNA reads as TGTGCCATCAGTGAGTGGGCAGGTCCAGGGAATGAGCAGTTCTTC.

This rearrangement joins TRBV5-1 to TRBJ2-5, with D perhaps assigned TRBD1 or TRBD2 (5 bases each). Trimming removed 4 bases at V and 5 bases at J, with 21 bases between. In germline, CDR1 is SGHRS, CDR2 YFSETQ. This CDR3 contains 16 residues. DNA of the CDR3: TGCGCCAGCAGCCAGGGACCGGAGGCCGGGGTTGAGACCCAGTACTTC. It specifies CASSQGPEAGVETQYF.

The gene calls are TRBV5-1 and TRBJ2-5; TRBD2 aligns across 7 bases. The V gene's germline CDR1 is SGHRS and CDR2 YFSETQ. V dropped 0 bases and J dropped 1; count of bases not matched to a gene: 6. The CDR3 length is 16 residues. In DNA form, the CDR3 reads TGCGCCAGCAGCTTGGGGGGAGGGGCCAGCCAAGAGACCCAGTACTTC. Translating it yields CASSLGGGASQETQYF.

V usage is TRBV5-4 and J usage is TRBJ2-5; D is perhaps TRBD1 or TRBD2 (5 bases each). The CDR3 runs to 15 residues. Germline V gene sequence: CDR1 SGHNT, CDR2 YYREEE (reference sequence). The V and J ends lost 4 bases and 2 bases respectively, with 15 bases between them. The CDR3 region is CASSLPGPGQETQYF. CDR3 in DNA: TGTGCCAGCAGCCTACCGGGACCTGGGCAAGAGACCCAGTACTTC.

The CDR3 nucleotides are TGCAGCGTTGCTGTGGGGGGGAACACTGAAGCTTTCTTT. Translated, it gives CSVAVGGNTEAFF. This chain connects TRBV29-1 to TRBJ1-1, with a possible D match to TRBD1 (5 bases). The CDR3 has 13 residues. Germline V CDR1 and CDR2: SQVTM, ANQGSEA. Between the trimmed V and J ends, which lost 4 bases and 1 base, there was a span of 10 bases.

This chain connects TRBV29-1 to TRBJ1-5; D is unresolved. V lost 4 bases, J lost 4 bases, and 11 bases lay in between. CDR1 is SQVTM, CDR2 ANQGSEA, per germline. CDR3 length equals 13 residues. In DNA form, the CDR3 reads TGCAGCGTTGCCTGGGGTTTGAATCAGCCCCAGCATTTT. This translates into CSVAWGLNQPQHF.

The rearrangement uses TRBV5-5 and TRBJ2-5, with D perhaps being TRBD1 or TRBD2 (5 bases each). V was shortened by 3 bases and J by 5 bases, with 5 bases between the two germline ends. This CDR3 region has 11 residues. Per germline, CDR1 SGHKS and CDR2 YYEKEE (reference sequence). In DNA, the CDR3 is TGTGCCAGCAGCTGGGGGGAGACCCAGTACTTC. Translation: CASSWGETQYF. The full variable domain, in which reference TRBV5-5 and TRBJ2-5 provide the parts outside the CDR3, is DAGVTQSPTHLIKTRGQQVTLRCSPISGHKSVSWYQQVLGQGPQFIFQYYEKEERGRGNFPDRFSARQFPNYSSELNVNALLLGDSALYLCASSWGETQYFGPGTRLLVL.

The gene calls are TRBV28 and TRBJ1-3; the D gene is possibly TRBD1 (6 bases). The CDR3 sequence is 13 residues long. Germline V gene data show CDR1 as MDHEN and CDR2 as SYDVKM. V was shortened by 10 bases and J by 0 bases, with 10 bases between the two germline ends. The CDR3 nucleotides read TGTGCCACCCTGGACAGCTCTGGAAACACCATATATTTT. Translation gives CATLDSSGNTIYF.

The chain recombines TRBV4-2 with TRBJ1-1; 7 bases align to TRBD1. CDR3 size: 15 residues. J gave up 4 bases and V 1 base, and 6 bases lay outside the gene matches. Germline assignment: CDR1 LGHNA and CDR2 YNFKEQ. The CDR3 DNA reads as TGTGCCAGCAGCCAAGCCTACAGGGGACCCACTGAAGCTTTCTTT. Protein sequence: CASSQAYRGPTEAFF.

V is TRBV15 and J is TRBJ2-7, with TRBD2 identical over 9 bases. The germline gives CDR1 LNHNV, CDR2 YYDKDF (reference sequence). J gave up 0 bases and V 0 bases, and 6 bases lay outside the gene matches. CDR3 length: 17 amino acids. The CDR3 DNA follows: TGTGCCACCAGCAGAGATCCGCTAGCGGGGAGCTCCTACGAGCAGTACTTC. Protein: CATSRDPLAGSSYEQYF.

V and J are TRBV5-4 and TRBJ1-2; 7 nucleotides match TRBD1. The junction had 5 bases not matched to a gene; V was cut back by 4 bases and J by 2 bases. The CDR3 spans 14 residues. Germline V gene data show CDR1 as SGHNT and CDR2 as YYREEE (reference sequence). CDR3 DNA: TGTGCCAGCAGCCTGACAGGGTACAACTATGGCTACACCTTC. Translating it yields CASSLTGYNYGYTF.

The chain couples TRBV5-1 to TRBJ1-5, with D perhaps matching TRBD1 (6 bases). V was cut by 0 bases and J by 0 bases, with 7 bases left in between. The germline V gene encodes CDR1 SGHRS and CDR2 YFSETQ. The CDR3 contains 15 residues. CDR3: CASSLGQDSNQPQHF. The CDR3 DNA reads TGCGCCAGCAGCTTGGGACAGGATAGCAATCAGCCCCAGCATTTT.

This clone was observed once. The chain couples TRBV4-3 to TRBJ1-2; perhaps TRBD1 as D (5 bases). This CDR3 is 15 amino acids long. Trimming took off 4 bases at V and 8 bases at J, with 20 bases between the two ends. CDR1 is LGHNA and CDR2 is YSLEER in the germline V gene. The CDR3 reads CASSPQDTARRGYTF. CDR3 nucleotides: TGCGCCAGCAGCCCCCAGGACACGGCTCGGAGGGGCTACACCTTC.

The chain's CDR3 is CASTYQGYNEQFF. CDR3 nucleotides: TGTGCCAGCACCTACCAAGGCTACAATGAGCAGTTCTTC. This chain uses TRBV2 with TRBJ2-1, with no clear D. The V end was cut by 7 bases, the J end by 3 bases, with 10 bases between. CDR3 length equals 13 residues. Germline CDR1 is SNHLY and CDR2 is FYNNEI.

This chain links TRBV4-3 with TRBJ1-2; D is possibly TRBD1 (6 bases). The germline gives CDR1 LGHNA, CDR2 YSLEER. The CDR3 is 13 amino acids. Trimming shortened V by 1 base and J by 5 bases, and 8 bases separated the two germline ends. The CDR3 DNA reads TGCGCCAGCAGCCAAGTACAGGGATATGGCTACACCTTC. It codes for CASSQVQGYGYTF.

This rearrangement joins TRBV7-2 to TRBJ1-2; 9 bases line up with TRBD1. This CDR3 is 16 amino acids long. Germline values: CDR1 SGHTA, CDR2 FQGNSA. J lost 0 bases, V lost 5 bases, and 7 bases had no gene match. This chain's CDR3 is CASSPRTGEANYGYTF. The DNA for the CDR3 is TGTGCCAGCAGCCCGCGGACAGGGGAAGCTAACTATGGCTACACCTTC.

The gene calls are TRBV5-1 and TRBJ2-1; 9 bases are a match to TRBD2. Germline V gene sequence: CDR1 SGHRS, CDR2 YFSETQ. V lost 2 bases, J lost 5 bases, and 5 bases stayed unmatched. CDR3 length: 15 amino acids. The CDR3 loop reads CASSFRTSDNNEQFF. The CDR3, as DNA: TGCGCCAGCAGCTTCCGGACTAGCGATAACAATGAGCAGTTCTTC.

The V call is TRBV5-4, the J call TRBJ2-7, with 7 bases fitting TRBD2. V trimming: 3 bases; J trimming: 3 bases; junction bases outside the gene matches: 6. CDR3 length: 14 amino acids. The germline V gene encodes CDR1 SGHNT and CDR2 YYREEE (reference sequence). Here the CDR3 DNA reads TGTGCCAGCAGCTCTGGGAGGGGCTACTACGAGCAGTACTTC. It translates to CASSSGRGYYEQYF.

The J gene is TRBJ1-2, the V gene TRBV15; a weak D match, TRBD1 (5 bases). V was clipped by 3 bases and J by 7 bases, with 15 bases between them. CDR1 is LNHNV, CDR2 YYDKDF, per germline (reference sequence). The CDR3 totals 14 residues. In nucleotides, the CDR3 is TGTGCCACCAGCAGCGTCCAGCGGGGCAGTGGCTACACCTTC. It codes for CATSSVQRGSGYTF.

This sequence joins TRBV7-2 and TRBJ2-2; TRBD2 matches 14 bases. Germline values: CDR1 SGHTA, CDR2 FQGNSA. The CDR3 consists of 16 residues. The trim removed 6 bases at V and 2 bases at J, leaving 2 bases unmatched. CDR3 in amino acids: CASSGLAGGNTGELFF. The CDR3 region has the DNA TGTGCCAGCAGTGGACTAGCGGGGGGAAACACCGGGGAGCTGTTTTTT.

V usage is TRBV4-3 and J usage is TRBJ2-7, with D unclear. Deletions cut 0 bases from V and 2 bases from J, with 8 bases between. The CDR3 has 14 amino acids. The V gene's germline CDR1 is LGHNA and CDR2 YSLEER. CDR3 nucleotide sequence: TGCGCCAGCAGCCAAGAATACCAGACCTACGAGCAGTACTTC. Translation gives CASSQEYQTYEQYF.

The V gene is TRBV5-1, the J gene TRBJ2-7, with 9 bases fitting TRBD2. Germline V CDR1 and CDR2: SGHRS, YFSETQ. This CDR3 comprises 14 residues. Unmatched junction bases numbered 7, after V lost 5 bases and J lost 4 bases. The CDR3: CASSRREGLYEQYF. CDR3 coding DNA: TGCGCCAGCAGTCGGCGGGAGGGCCTATACGAGCAGTACTTC.

This clone was seen only once. The chain is built from TRBV7-9 and TRBJ2-7, with 8 positions matching TRBD1. V was clipped by 3 bases and J by 3 bases; unmatched bases: 4. This CDR3 spans 14 amino acids. Germline V gene lookup returns CDR1 SEHNR and CDR2 FQNEAQ (reference sequence). The CDR3 spells CASSFGQGYYEQYF. The CDR3 bases are TGTGCCAGCAGCTTCGGACAGGGATACTACGAGCAGTACTTC.

The chain couples TRBV23-1 to TRBJ1-2; D not certain. TRBV23-1 counts as an open reading frame of uncertain function. This CDR3 spans 15 amino acids. V lost 0 bases and J lost 0, with 8 bases in between. CDR3 sequence reads: CASSQSIGPNYGYTF. The CDR3 DNA follows: TGCGCCAGCAGTCAATCGATAGGACCTAACTATGGCTACACCTTC.

The rearrangement uses TRBV5-4 and TRBJ1-2; TRBD1 matches at 7 bases. In germline, CDR1 is SGHNT, CDR2 YYREEE (reference sequence). CDR3 length: 13 amino acids. Losses at the gene ends were 4 bases for V and 4 bases for J; bases not matched to a gene: 4. The CDR3 spells CASSAGGSYGYTF. Here the CDR3 DNA reads TGTGCCAGCAGCGCAGGGGGAAGCTATGGCTACACCTTC.

CDR3 amino acids: CASSDLGSTEAFF. CDR3 coding DNA: TGTGCCAGCAGTGATCTGGGCAGCACTGAAGCTTTCTTT. The chain joins TRBV2 to TRBJ1-1; D not certain. V was trimmed by 3 bases and J by 4 bases, leaving 9 bases between them. The CDR3 is made up of 13 amino acids. In germline, CDR1 is SNHLY, CDR2 FYNNEI.

The chain couples TRBV12-5 to TRBJ2-5; D possibly corresponds to TRBD2 (6 bases). Germline CDR1 and CDR2: LGHNT and FRNRAP. This CDR3 has 17 residues. V shed 0 bases and J shed 4 bases, with 18 bases lying between them. CDR3 sequence (DNA): TGTGCTAGTGGTTTGGTACGGGACTCGAGCCGAGGAGAGACCCAGTACTTC. This encodes CASGLVRDSSRGETQYF.

The count of this clone is one. The chain uses TRBV5-1 and TRBJ2-5; 7 positions match TRBD1. Germline values: CDR1 SGHRS, CDR2 YFSETQ. The CDR3 extends over 12 amino acids. Germline trimming cut 3 bases from V and 5 bases from J; bases unmatched to any gene: 1. For the CDR3, the DNA is TGCGCCAGCAGCTCGGACAGGGAGACCCAGTACTTC. Its protein product is CASSSDRETQYF. The full variable domain, in which reference TRBV5-1 and TRBJ2-5 provide the parts outside the CDR3, is KAGVTQTPRYLIKTRGQQVTLSCSPISGHRSVSWYQQTPGQGLQFLFEYFSETQRNKGNFPGRFSGRQFSNSRSEMNVSTLELGDSALYLCASSSDRETQYFGPGTRLLVL.

The rearrangement links TRBV4-3 to TRBJ2-7; possibly TRBD1 for D (6 bases). This CDR3 has 15 amino acids. V lost 4 bases to trimming and J lost 0 bases, with 13 bases between them. Per the germline V gene, CDR1 is LGHNA and CDR2 is YSLEER. This CDR3 reads CASSRTATSSYEQYF. As DNA, the CDR3 is TGCGCCAGCAGCCGGACAGCGACCAGCTCCTACGAGCAGTACTTC.